These 5 T cell receptor beta chains were all obtained from the same sample, sequenced in a study of stem cell transplantation in POMP-related autoinflammatory disease. Produced via immunoSEQ multiplex PCR; TCRdb's table is partial and in-frame only. This table has over 60,000 clones, under 95% appearing once. This specimen was CD4+ T cells from PBMCs, taken after stem cell transplantation. These receptors were obtained from a human patient with POMP-related autoinflammation and immune dysregulation (PRAID). Some T cells may originate from the graft donor.

This rearrangement joins TRBV7-2 to TRBJ2-7, with D possibly called TRBD1 or TRBD2 (5 bases each). The CDR3 length is 13 residues. Germline V CDR1 and CDR2: SGHTA, FQGNSA. V lost 0 bases to trimming and J lost 4 bases, with 7 bases between them. The CDR3 protein is CASSLARGYEQYF. In nucleotides, the CDR3 is TGTGCCAGCAGCTTAGCGAGGGGTTACGAGCAGTACTTC.

This chain uses TRBV27 with TRBJ2-3; unclear D gene. V was shortened by 0 bases and J by 1 base, with 8 bases between the two germline ends. CDR3 length: 15 residues. CDR1 is MNHEY, CDR2 SMNVEV, per germline (reference sequence). The CDR3 sequence: CASSLSPLGTDTQYF. The CDR3 region has the DNA TGTGCCAGCAGTTTATCGCCCCTGGGCACAGATACGCAGTATTTT.

The chain is built from TRBV28 and TRBJ1-5; D remains ambiguous. Germline loops: CDR1 MDHEN, CDR2 SYDVKM. This CDR3 spans 16 amino acids. V lost 8 bases and J 0 bases, leaving 17 bases between the germline ends. CDR3 sequence reads: CASLSGFHLSNQPQHF. DNA of the CDR3: TGTGCCAGCTTGTCAGGTTTCCACCTTAGCAATCAGCCCCAGCATTTT. Supplemented by reference TRBV28 and TRBJ1-5, the full variable domain reads DVKVTQSSRYLVKRTGEKVFLECVQDMDHENMFWYRQDPGLGLRLIYFSYDVKMKEKGDIPEGYSVSREKKERFSLILESASTNQTSMYLCASLSGFHLSNQPQHFGDGTRLSIL.

This chain uses TRBV28 with TRBJ1-5, with 8 bases matching TRBD1. The CDR3 has 17 residues. Trimming at V came to 3 bases and at J to 3 bases, leaving 10 bases not matched to a gene. Germline CDR1 reads MDHEN; CDR2 reads SYDVKM. The chain's CDR3 is CASSFSGGQADNQPQHF. CDR3 sequence (DNA): TGTGCCAGCAGTTTTTCCGGGGGACAGGCGGACAATCAGCCCCAGCATTTT.

The chain is built from TRBV2 and TRBJ2-7; 9 nucleotides align to TRBD1. This CDR3 spans 14 amino acids. Germline trimming cut 7 bases from V and 3 bases from J; bases unmatched to any gene: 7. CDR1 SNHLY and CDR2 FYNNEI come from the germline V gene. CDR3 amino acids: CASNRDRDVYEQYF. The CDR3, as DNA: TGTGCCAGCAATAGGGACAGGGATGTCTACGAGCAGTACTTC. Drawing the rest from reference TRBV2 and TRBJ2-7, the complete variable domain is EPEVTQTPSHQVTQMGQEVILRCVPISNHLYFYWYRQILGQKVEFLVSFYNNEISEKSEIFDDQFSVERPDGSNFTLKIRSTKLEDSAMYFCASNRDRDVYEQYFGPGTRLTVT.